This T cell receptor (beta chain) stems from a study of shared clonotypes between healthy human individuals. For the study at large: Serving as donors were two women and three men, whose ages spanned 18 to 49.

Methods used by the authors: Junction-only sequences without quality scores came from ImmunoSEQ, so filtering differed. Libraries were prepared by immunoSEQ multiplex PCR; TCRdb keeps only in-frame clonotypes and omits some of them. The V and J calls and the clone size are those of that table, but D and trimming were determined from the DNA. The sample records over 400,000 clones, roughly 80% being singletons. Study outcomes and limitations: Enrolling few donors narrowed the genetic and exposure-history diversity that was represented.

Germline assignment: CDR1 MDHEN and CDR2 SYDVKM. The CDR3 covers 16 residues. The V and J ends lost 2 bases and 1 base, in that order; junction bases with no gene match: 3. Worth noting for this clone: Its antigen is not known.

The sample was PBMCs. This rearrangement joins TRBV28 to TRBJ2-1; 9 nucleotides agree with TRBD2. The TCR originated in a woman aged 40 to 55 in good health. Some clones in this sample may be carry-over from other donors' samples. The CDR3 region has the DNA TGTGCCAGCAGTTTAGAGCGGGGGGATTCCTACAATGAGCAGTTCTTC. Amino acid sequence: CASSLERGDSYNEQFF.